Listed below are T cell receptor beta chains from one sample, sequenced in a study of blood T cell repertoires in COVID-19. The table came from immunoSEQ multiplex PCR; TCRdb's copy has only in-frame clones and leaves some out. This sample yields about 53,000 clones, of which approximately 86% are seen a single time; 12% belongs to the top ten. The sample taken for sequencing was peripheral blood. Receptors were obtained from a man in his sixties or seventies with active COVID-19. The CDR3 runs from the conserved cysteine through the conserved F or W. The order of the fields is D gene, J gene, V gene, clone size, CDR3 protein, CDR3 DNA. A D gene is named only where the DNA matches it firmly. Clone size is given for some rows only: seen once, a few or many times, or a class if the clone is expanded.

TRBD2,TRBJ2-3,TRBV7-2,-,CASSISGSSTDTQYF,TGTGCCAGCAGCATTAGCGGGAGTAGCACAGATACGCAGTATTTT
-,TRBJ1-6,TRBV5-1,-,CASSLAGGGPNSPLHF,TGCGCCAGCAGCTTGGCTGGCGGGGGCCCTAATTCACCCCTCCACTTT
TRBD2,TRBJ2-1,TRBV7-2,-,CASSLMAGGVNNEQFF,TGTGCCAGCAGCTTAATGGCGGGGGGGGTAAACAATGAGCAGTTCTTC
-,TRBJ1-1,TRBV29-1,-,CSSTPPGAAMNTEAFF,TGCAGCTCCACCCCCCCAGGGGCCGCTATGAACACTGAAGCTTTCTTT
-,TRBJ2-1,TRBV18,-,CASSTLGVAAYNEQFF,TGTGCCAGCTCCACCCTGGGGGTAGCGGCGTACAATGAGCAGTTCTTC
TRBD1,TRBJ2-5,TRBV4-3,-,CASSQHGGQGAQETQYF,TGCGCCAGCAGCCAACACGGGGGACAGGGCGCCCAAGAGACCCAGTACTTC
TRBD2,TRBJ2-1,TRBV11-3,once,CASSLAASGGVYNEQFF,TGTGCCAGCAGCTTAGCGGCTAGCGGGGGGGTGTACAATGAGCAGTTCTTC
-,TRBJ1-2,TRBV6-2/TRBV6-3,-,CASSTPGFDPRFSDYGYTF,TGTGCCAGCAGTACCCCGGGGTTCGATCCGAGGTTCTCCGATTATGGCTACACCTTC
-,TRBJ2-3,TRBV13,-,CASSTRGGVTDTQYF,TGTGCCAGCAGCACCAGGGGAGGGGTCACAGATACGCAGTATTTT
TRBD2,TRBJ2-1,TRBV5-1,-,CASSLVAGDRLNEQFF,TGCGCCAGCAGCTTGGTAGCGGGCGACCGCCTCAATGAGCAGTTCTTC
-,TRBJ1-1,TRBV7-2,-,CASSLGGGGHPGFF,TGTGCCAGCAGCTTAGGGGGGGGTGGGCACCCCGGGTTCTTT
TRBD1,TRBJ1-4,TRBV5-1,few,CASSLGFRTGPEKLFF,TGCGCCAGCAGCTTGGGGTTCCGGACAGGGCCCGAAAAACTGTTTTTT
TRBD2,TRBJ2-7,TRBV5-1,-,CASSRSGTSGGAGRSYEQYF,TGCGCCAGCAGCCGCTCCGGGACTAGCGGGGGGGCAGGGAGATCCTACGAGCAGTACTTC
-,TRBJ2-7,TRBV29-1,-,CSGGSGYEQYF,TGCAGCGGGGGCTCAGGGTACGAGCAGTACTTC
-,TRBJ2-1,TRBV11-2,-,CASSLAQGLNEQFF,TGTGCCAGCAGCTTAGCACAGGGTCTCAATGAGCAGTTCTTC
-,TRBJ1-5,TRBV18,-,CASSPANQPQHF,TGTGCCAGCTCACCTGCGAATCAGCCCCAGCATTTT
TRBD2,TRBJ2-7,TRBV4-1,-,CASSQGRLAGGLIDEQYF,TGCGCCAGCAGCCAAGGGAGACTAGCGGGGGGGCTGATCGACGAGCAGTACTTC
-,TRBJ2-2,TRBV7-8,-,CASSPGAAGELFF,TGTGCCAGCAGCCCAGGGGCGGCCGGGGAGCTGTTTTTT
TRBD1,TRBJ2-1,TRBV4-3,-,CASSQRYSGTDYNEQFF,TGCGCCAGCAGCCAACGATACTCCGGGACAGATTACAATGAGCAGTTCTTC
TRBD2,TRBJ2-7,TRBV7-6,once,CASSLGAASGSYEQYF,TGTGCCAGCAGCTTAGGGGCAGCTAGCGGTTCCTACGAGCAGTACTTC